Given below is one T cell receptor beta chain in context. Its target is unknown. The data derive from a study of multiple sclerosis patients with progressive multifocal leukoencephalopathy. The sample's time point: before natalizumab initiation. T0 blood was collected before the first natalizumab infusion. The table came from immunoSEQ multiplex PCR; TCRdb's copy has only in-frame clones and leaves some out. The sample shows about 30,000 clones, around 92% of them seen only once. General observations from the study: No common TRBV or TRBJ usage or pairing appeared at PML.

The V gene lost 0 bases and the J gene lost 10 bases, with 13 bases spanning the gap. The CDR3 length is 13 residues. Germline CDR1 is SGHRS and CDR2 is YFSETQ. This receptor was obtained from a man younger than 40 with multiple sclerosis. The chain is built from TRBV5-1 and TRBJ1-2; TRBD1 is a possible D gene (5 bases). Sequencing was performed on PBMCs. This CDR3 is CASSLEGRAAYTF. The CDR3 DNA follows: TGCGCCAGCAGCTTGGAGGGCAGGGCGGCCTACACCTTC.